The following is a T cell receptor beta chain sequence with its context. These data come from a study of T cell clones after liver transplantation. Assay used: immunoSEQ multiplex PCR; TCRdb lists only in-frame clones, some missing. Counted here are 49,000 or so clones, approximately 71% occurring once; the ten biggest clones make up 7.5% to 10%. Sequences were derived from CD4+ T cells from blood, sampled approximately 52 months after liver transplant. This receptor was taken from a human patient who received a liver transplant. Some of these T cells may belong to the graft donor.

This chain's CDR3 is CAWSLGTDRGYTF. In nucleotides, the CDR3 is TGTGCCTGGAGCCTTGGAACGGATAGGGGCTACACCTTC. The rearrangement joins TRBV30 to TRBJ1-2; D not resolved. CDR1 and CDR2 (germline): GTSNPN, SVGIG (reference sequence). Trimming removed 3 bases from V and 8 bases from J, with 16 bases in between. The CDR3 sequence is 13 residues long.